A selection of T cell receptor beta chains follows, all from one sample in a study of identical twins. TCRdb processed the 5' RACE reads anew with MiXCR; each CDR3 protein has one entry. The data show more than 200,000 distinct CDR3 sequences, roughly an eighth seen once. Specimen: memory (CD45RO+) T cells sorted from blood. The receptors were sampled from a woman aged 18-29 years in good health. The CDR3 runs from the conserved cysteine through the conserved F or W. D genes are given only for firm matches. Not all rows give a size; the values are once, few, many and, for expanded clones, a class.

v_gene	abundance	j_gene	len	d_gene	CDR3aa	CDR3nt
TRBV20-1	few	TRBJ1-1	12	.	CSATWGDTEAFF	TGCAGTGCTACATGGGGGGACACTGAAGCTTTCTTT
TRBV7-8	many	TRBJ2-1	14	.	CASTAGLASNEQFF	TGTGCCAGCACCGCTGGGCTAGCGAGCAATGAGCAGTTCTTC
TRBV29-1	few	TRBJ2-5	15	.	CSVEGLRGLKETQYF	TGCAGCGTTGAAGGCCTTAGAGGGCTGAAAGAGACCCAGTACTTC
TRBV19	.	TRBJ2-3	12	TRBD1	CARKGARDTQYF	TGTGCCAGAAAGGGGGCGCGGGATACGCAGTATTTT
TRBV7-2	.	TRBJ2-3	14	.	CASSLEWDSDTQYF	TGTGCCAGCAGCTTAGAATGGGATTCAGATACGCAGTATTTT
TRBV20-1	.	TRBJ1-1	12	.	CSARDGGTEAFF	TGCAGTGCTAGAGATGGGGGCACTGAAGCTTTCTTT
TRBV7-2	many	TRBJ2-5	14	.	CASSSQGNWETQYF	TGTGCCAGCAGCTCGCAGGGGAATTGGGAGACCCAGTACTTC
TRBV28	.	TRBJ2-1	12	.	CASGGNGESQFF	TGTGCCAGCGGTGGTAACGGGGAGTCGCAGTTCTTC
TRBV20-1	few	TRBJ2-3	13	.	CSATVRLADTQYF	TGCAGTGCTACAGTAAGGTTAGCAGATACGCAGTATTTT
TRBV7-3	many	TRBJ2-5	14	.	CASSLAAGWETQYF	TGTGCCAGCAGCTTAGCGGCGGGGTGGGAGACCCAGTACTTC
TRBV12-3/TRBV12-4	few	TRBJ1-1	14	.	CASRTGSMNTEAFF	TGTGCCAGTCGAACAGGGAGCATGAACACTGAAGCTTTCTTT
TRBV6-1	.	TRBJ2-3	13	.	CASSGGWGATQYF	TGTGCCAGCAGTGGGGGGTGGGGCGCTACGCAGTATTTT
TRBV10-3	.	TRBJ1-2	12	.	CAISESEGVYTF	TGTGCCATCAGTGAGTCCGAAGGGGTTTACACCTTC
TRBV6-5	once	TRBJ2-7	13	.	CASSYSGGIEQYF	TGTGCCAGCAGTTACTCTGGGGGAATCGAGCAGTACTTC
TRBV20-1	.	TRBJ2-2	15	.	CSASNHLMNTGELFF	TGCAGTGCTAGTAACCATCTTATGAACACCGGGGAGCTGTTTTTT
TRBV12-3/TRBV12-4	.	TRBJ1-2	14	TRBD1	CASSYPDRDSGYTF	TGTGCCAGCAGTTACCCTGACAGGGATAGTGGCTACACCTTC
TRBV29-1	.	TRBJ2-1	14	.	CSVLAGVSYNEQFF	TGCAGCGTTTTGGCAGGCGTCTCCTACAATGAGCAGTTCTTC
TRBV20-1	.	TRBJ1-1	12	.	CSARGLGYEAFF	TGCAGTGCTAGAGGGTTGGGGTACGAAGCTTTCTTT
TRBV24-1	few	TRBJ2-6	16	.	CATSDRPSPGANVLTF	TGTGCCACCAGTGATCGTCCTTCTCCTGGGGCCAACGTCCTGACTTTC
TRBV20-1	.	TRBJ1-6	14	TRBD1	CSAVNRGWNSPLHF	TGCAGTGCTGTCAACAGGGGCTGGAATTCACCCCTCCACTTT
TRBV9	many	TRBJ2-2	17	.	CASSVTSRAGATGELFF	TGTGCCAGCAGCGTAACTTCCCGAGCGGGCGCCACCGGGGAGCTGTTTTTT
TRBV20-1	.	TRBJ1-5	14	.	CSARDRGSNQPQHF	TGCAGTGCTAGAGATCGGGGTTCCAATCAGCCCCAGCATTTT
TRBV29-1	few	TRBJ2-5	12	.	CSVESRAETQYF	TGCAGCGTTGAGAGCAGGGCTGAGACCCAGTACTTC
TRBV25-1	.	TRBJ1-2	16	.	CASSESVGRARYGYTF	TGTGCCAGCAGTGAATCCGTGGGTAGGGCCCGCTATGGCTACACCTTC
TRBV29-1	.	TRBJ1-1	13	.	CSVQARMNTEAFF	TGCAGCGTTCAGGCCAGAATGAACACTGAAGCTTTCTTT
TRBV18	few	TRBJ1-5	13	.	CASSPQGNQPQHF	TGTGCCAGCTCACCACAGGGTAATCAGCCCCAGCATTTT
TRBV3-1	.	TRBJ1-2	14	.	CASSQGGHPYGYTF	TGTGCCAGCAGCCAAGGGGGACACCCCTATGGCTACACCTTC
TRBV5-1	.	TRBJ2-3	14	.	CASSAEKPTDTQYF	TGCGCCAGCAGTGCCGAGAAGCCCACAGATACGCAGTATTTT
TRBV12-3/TRBV12-4	few	TRBJ2-1	14	TRBD2	CASRSGTSGNEQFF	TGTGCCAGCAGGAGCGGGACTAGCGGTAATGAGCAGTTCTTC
TRBV5-4	.	TRBJ2-3	16	TRBD2	CASSFGGGSGADTQYF	TGTGCCAGCAGCTTTGGAGGCGGGAGCGGCGCAGATACGCAGTATTTT
TRBV25-1	once	TRBJ2-5	14	.	CASSDVGRGETQYF	TGTGCCAGCAGTGACGTAGGGAGAGGAGAGACCCAGTACTTC
TRBV4-3	few	TRBJ1-4	15	.	CASSQRPGPNEKLFF	TGCGCCAGCAGCCAACGTCCGGGCCCGAATGAAAAACTGTTTTTT
TRBV9	.	TRBJ2-5	15	.	CASSPNSRHEETQYF	TGTGCCAGCAGCCCGAACTCCAGACACGAAGAGACCCAGTACTTC
TRBV20-1	.	TRBJ2-1	14	.	CSAPDYRTDNEQFF	TGCAGTGCCCCCGACTACCGCACAGACAATGAGCAGTTCTTC
TRBV18	few	TRBJ2-2	12	.	CASQSPPGELFF	TGTGCCAGCCAGTCTCCCCCCGGGGAGCTGTTTTTT